This section outlines one TCR beta chain sequence together with its context. In the original workflow: Reference gene primer amplification gave nucleated cell count estimates. Produced via immunoSEQ multiplex PCR; TCRdb's table is partial and in-frame only. That table furnishes V, J and clone size, whereas the DNA furnished D and trimming. The sample has approximately 230,000 clones; around nine tenths are singletons. This sample stems from a study of blood T cell repertoires in COVID-19. Study-level background: Acute and convalescent COVID-19 specimens originated in the United States, Italy and Spain. Sources were T cells, B-cell-depleted T cells, or PBMCs; the material itself was cDNA or gDNA.

Trimming stripped 9 bases from V and 1 base from J, with 22 bases between. This CDR3 is 17 amino acids long. The germline V gene encodes CDR1 LNHDA and CDR2 SQIVND (reference sequence). This chain connects TRBV19 to TRBJ2-1, with D perhaps TRBD2 (7 bases). Material: peripheral blood. This sequence was found in a woman in her 40s who had recovered from COVID-19. The CDR3 here is CASSRRGEGASYNEQFF. The DNA for the CDR3 is TGTGCCAGCAGTCGGAGGGGGGAGGGAGCATCCTACAATGAGCAGTTCTTC.